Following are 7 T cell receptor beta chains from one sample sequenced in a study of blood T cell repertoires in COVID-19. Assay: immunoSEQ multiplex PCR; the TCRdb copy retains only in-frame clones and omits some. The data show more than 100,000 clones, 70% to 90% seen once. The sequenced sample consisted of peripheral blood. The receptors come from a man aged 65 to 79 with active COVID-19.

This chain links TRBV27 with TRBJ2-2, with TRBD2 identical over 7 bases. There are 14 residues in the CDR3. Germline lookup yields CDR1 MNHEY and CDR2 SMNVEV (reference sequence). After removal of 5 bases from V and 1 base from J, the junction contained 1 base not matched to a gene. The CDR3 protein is CASSLAVNTGELFF. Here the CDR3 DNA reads TGTGCCAGCAGTCTAGCGGTGAACACCGGGGAGCTGTTTTTT.

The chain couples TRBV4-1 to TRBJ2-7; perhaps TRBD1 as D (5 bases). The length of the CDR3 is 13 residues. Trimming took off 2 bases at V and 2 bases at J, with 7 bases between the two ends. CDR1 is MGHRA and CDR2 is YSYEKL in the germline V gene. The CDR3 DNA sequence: TGCGCCAGCAGCCAACCGACAGCCTACGAGCAGTACTTC. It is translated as CASSQPTAYEQYF.

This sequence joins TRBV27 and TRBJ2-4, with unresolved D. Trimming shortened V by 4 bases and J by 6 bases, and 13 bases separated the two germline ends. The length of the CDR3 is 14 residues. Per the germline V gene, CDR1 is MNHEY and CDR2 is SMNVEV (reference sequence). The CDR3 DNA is TGTGCCAGCAGTTCTCCCCCGGTCCTAAACATTCAGTACTTC. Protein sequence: CASSSPPVLNIQYF.

The chain's CDR3 is CASMTASGTEAFF. The DNA for the CDR3 is TGTGCCAGCATGACGGCATCGGGCACTGAAGCTTTCTTT. The chain uses TRBV6-5 and TRBJ1-1; D unresolved. This CDR3 is built from 13 residues. Trimming took 7 bases from V and 4 from J, leaving 13 bases between them. The V gene's germline CDR1 is MNHEY and CDR2 SVGAGI.

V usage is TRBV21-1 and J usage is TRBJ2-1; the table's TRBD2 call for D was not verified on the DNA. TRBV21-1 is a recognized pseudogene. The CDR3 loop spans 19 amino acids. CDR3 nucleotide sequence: TGTGCCAGCAGCAAAGCGCTTGGGTCTAGCGGGAGGAACTTCAATGAGCAGTTCTTC. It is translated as CASSKALGSSGRNFNEQFF.

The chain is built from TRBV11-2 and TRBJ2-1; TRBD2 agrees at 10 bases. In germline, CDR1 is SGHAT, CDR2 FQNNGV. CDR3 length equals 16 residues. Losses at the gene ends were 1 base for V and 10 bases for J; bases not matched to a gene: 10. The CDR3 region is CASSLVTSGIPLEQFF. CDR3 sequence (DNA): TGTGCCAGCAGCTTAGTAACTAGCGGGATCCCATTGGAGCAGTTCTTC.

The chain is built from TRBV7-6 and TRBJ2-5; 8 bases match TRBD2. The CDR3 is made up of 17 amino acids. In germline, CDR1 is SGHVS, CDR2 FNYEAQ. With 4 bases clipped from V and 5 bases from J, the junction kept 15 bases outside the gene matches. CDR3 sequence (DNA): TGTGCCAGCAGCTCCCCCGGGGGGGGAGGGCCGTGGGAGACCCAGTACTTC. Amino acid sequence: CASSSPGGGGPWETQYF.